A single sample gave rise to the 10 T cell receptor beta chains below, sequenced in a study of regulatory T cells in long-lasting Graves disease. As for time point: newly diagnosed GD, antithyroid drugs for less than 3 months. PBMC RNA was the source of the TCR library. The TCR beta library used iRepertoire HTBI primers with Arm-PCR amplification of CDR3. Each CDR3 protein is one row after TCRdb ran MiXCR on the multiplex PCR reads. The sample gives around 460,000 distinct CDR3 sequences, about 15% of which show up once; approximately 19% is in the top ten. These sequences were also reported in another study, on T cells in Graves' hyperthyroidism and ophthalmopathy.

The sequenced sample was peripheral blood mononuclear cells (PBMCs), obtained at new diagnosis, from a patient treated with antithyroid drugs. The receptor source for this set is a woman aged 45-60 years with Graves disease.

This clonotype was found many times. The chain has TRBV28 and TRBJ2-2, with 8 positions matching TRBD1. This CDR3 spans 15 amino acids. Trimming removed 6 bases from V and 3 bases from J; junction bases left unmatched: 6. Germline lookup yields CDR1 MDHEN and CDR2 SYDVKM. CDR3 in DNA: TGTGCCAGCAGAACGGACAGGGTGTACACCGGGGAGCTGTTTTTT. It codes for CASRTDRVYTGELFF.

This clonotype was detected a few times. The J gene is TRBJ2-1, the V gene TRBV4-1, with D hard to call. Trimming removed 3 bases from V and 0 bases from J, with 12 bases in between. This CDR3 is built from 16 residues. In germline, CDR1 is MGHRA, CDR2 YSYEKL. CDR3 region: CASSQSSSSSYNEQFF. CDR3 DNA sequence: TGCGCCAGCAGCCAGTCCTCCTCGAGCTCCTACAATGAGCAGTTCTTC.

The DNA for the CDR3 is TGTGCCAGCAGCTTACAGGTTGTTTCGGGCAAAAACATTCAGTACTTC. Protein: CASSLQVVSGKNIQYF. This rearrangement joins TRBV7-2 to TRBJ2-4; D not resolved. The CDR3 loop spans 16 amino acids. Germline V gene data show CDR1 as SGHTA and CDR2 as FQGNSA. Trimming left V 2 bases short and J 3 bases short, with 14 bases between.

In its sample, this clonotype was seen many times. The chain links TRBV2 to TRBJ2-7, with D possibly TRBD1 on 5 matching bases. Trimming took off 4 bases at V and 5 bases at J, with 15 bases between the two ends. The CDR3 is 14 residues long. CDR1 SNHLY and CDR2 FYNNEI come from the germline V gene. CDR3 nucleotides: TGTGCCAGCAGTGTGGTCCAACAGGTCCACGAGCAGTACTTC. Translation gives CASSVVQQVHEQYF.

This clonotype appeared many times. The J gene is TRBJ2-4, the V gene TRBV3-1; TRBD2 matches at 7 bases. V shed 3 bases, J shed 0 bases, and the junction held 2 bases outside the gene matches. This CDR3 region has 15 residues. Germline assignment: CDR1 LGHDT and CDR2 YNNKEL (reference sequence). CDR3 amino acids: CASSQTSPAKNIQYF. In nucleotides, the CDR3 is TGTGCCAGCAGCCAGACTAGCCCAGCCAAAAACATTCAGTACTTC.

This clonotype came up many times. The chain couples TRBV2 to TRBJ2-3; no reliable D call. The germline V gene encodes CDR1 SNHLY and CDR2 FYNNEI. The CDR3 has 14 residues. Trimming left V 4 bases short and J 0 bases short, with 8 bases between. In DNA form, the CDR3 reads TGTGCCAGCAGTGTGGGCCGAAGCACAGATACGCAGTATTTT. Protein product: CASSVGRSTDTQYF.

This clonotype was observed at least ten times. This chain joins TRBV9 and TRBJ2-7, with D perhaps being TRBD1 or TRBD2 (5 bases each). Looked up from germline, CDR1 is SGDLS and CDR2 is YYNGEE. V was trimmed by 0 bases and J by 4 bases, leaving 14 bases between them. This CDR3 comprises 15 residues. This chain's CDR3 is CASSVAGGPNYEQYF. In DNA, the CDR3 is TGTGCCAGCAGCGTAGCTGGGGGACCGAATTACGAGCAGTACTTC.

The chain carries TRBV20-1 and TRBJ1-3; the D is unclear. CDR3 length equals 15 residues. The germline gives CDR1 DFQATT, CDR2 SNEGSKA (reference sequence). Trimming pared 0 bases from V and 2 bases from J, leaving 11 bases between. The CDR3 spells CSARDWRVAGNTIYF. CDR3 in DNA: TGCAGTGCTAGAGATTGGAGGGTCGCTGGAAACACCATATATTTT.

This sequence joins TRBV7-9 and TRBJ2-5; D gene ambiguous. Looked up from germline, CDR1 is SEHNR and CDR2 is FQNEAQ (reference sequence). The CDR3 runs 14 residues. The V end lost 0 bases, the J end lost 2 bases, and 7 bases lay between the germline ends. CDR3 sequence (DNA): TGTGCCAGCAGCTTAGCGGACGGACAAGAGACCCAGTACTTC. It translates to CASSLADGQETQYF.

The chain has TRBV5-1 and TRBJ1-4; 8 bases are shared with TRBD1. The CDR3 runs 19 residues. The V gene's germline CDR1 is SGHRS and CDR2 YFSETQ. With 1 base clipped from V and 0 bases from J, the junction kept 11 bases outside the gene matches. The CDR3 reads CASSLFLYRDRTTNEKLFF. CDR3 nucleotide sequence: TGCGCCAGCAGCTTGTTCTTATACCGGGACAGGACAACTAATGAAAAACTGTTTTTT.